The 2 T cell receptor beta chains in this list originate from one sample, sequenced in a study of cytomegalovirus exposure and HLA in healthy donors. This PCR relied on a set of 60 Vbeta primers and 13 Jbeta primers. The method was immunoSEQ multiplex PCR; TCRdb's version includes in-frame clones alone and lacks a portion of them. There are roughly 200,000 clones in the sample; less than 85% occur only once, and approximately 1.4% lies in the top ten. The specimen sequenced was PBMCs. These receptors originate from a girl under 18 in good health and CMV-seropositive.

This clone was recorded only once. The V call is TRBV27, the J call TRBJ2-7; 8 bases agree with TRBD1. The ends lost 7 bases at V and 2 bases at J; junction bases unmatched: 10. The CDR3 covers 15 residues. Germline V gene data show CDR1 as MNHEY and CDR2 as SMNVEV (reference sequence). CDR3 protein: CASTMTGVGPYEQYF. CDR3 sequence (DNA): TGTGCCAGCACCATGACAGGGGTCGGACCCTACGAGCAGTACTTC.

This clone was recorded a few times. The DNA of the CDR3 is TGTGCCAGCAGCAAGGACAGTCTAAGCTCCTACGAGCAGTACTTC. The encoded protein is CASSKDSLSSYEQYF. The V gene is TRBV11-3, the J gene TRBJ2-7; the D gene is possibly TRBD1 (6 bases). The germline V and J ends were trimmed by 5 bases and 0 bases, with 14 bases remaining between them. This CDR3 contains 15 residues. In germline, CDR1 is SGHNT, CDR2 YENEEA. The variable domain in full, completed from reference TRBV11-3 and TRBJ2-7, reads EAGVVQSPRYKIIEKKQPVAFWCNPISGHNTLYWYLQNLGQGPELLIRYENEEAVDDSQLPKDRFSAERLKGVDSTLKIQPAELGDSAVYLCASSKDSLSSYEQYFGPGTRLTVT.